A selection of T cell receptor beta chains follows, all from one sample in a study of T-cell memory formation after mild COVID-19. TCRdb redid the calling of the 5' RACE reads with MiXCR, one entry per CDR3 protein. The table records more than 300,000 distinct CDR3 sequences, 20% to 25% of them present only once. The sequenced material came from PBMCs or a T cell subset sorted from them (not recorded which). The source is a man aged 18 to 30 who had mild COVID-19 (a few samples of this study predate the infection). Cell type and time point are not known. CDR3s include the opening cysteine and the closing phenylalanine or tryptophan. Fields, in order: J gene, clone size, D gene, V gene, CDR3 protein, CDR3 DNA. A D gene is named only where the DNA matches it firmly. Only some rows state a clone size, as once, few, many or a class for expanded clones.

>TRBJ2-7|many|.|TRBV12-5
CASSNRVGNYEQYF
TGTGCTAGTTCCAACAGGGTGGGTAACTACGAGCAGTACTTC
>TRBJ2-5|.|.|TRBV7-9
CASSPGTLALETQYF
TGTGCCAGCAGCCCCGGGACCTTAGCCCTGGAGACCCAGTACTTC
>TRBJ2-7|many|.|TRBV7-6
CASSLKAVNYEQYF
TGTGCCAGCAGCTTAAAAGCGGTCAACTACGAGCAGTACTTC
>TRBJ2-3|.|.|TRBV20-1
CSATGPVTDTQYF
TGCAGTGCTACAGGGCCCGTCACAGATACGCAGTATTTT
>TRBJ2-6|.|.|TRBV15
CATSATGSLGANVLTF
TGTGCCACCAGCGCGACAGGTTCTCTGGGGGCCAACGTCCTGACTTTC
>TRBJ2-2|many|.|TRBV28
CASSPTSGVNTGELFF
TGTGCCAGCAGTCCCACCTCCGGGGTGAACACCGGGGAGCTGTTTTTT
>TRBJ2-5|.|TRBD2|TRBV25-1
CASMQPGGVRETQYF
TGTGCCAGCATGCAACCCGGGGGGGTCCGGGAGACCCAGTACTTC
>TRBJ1-2|.|TRBD1|TRBV12-3/TRBV12-4
CASNLVQGAQGYTF
TGTGCCAGCAACCTGGTACAGGGGGCGCAGGGCTACACCTTC
>TRBJ2-7|.|.|TRBV7-9
CASSEGPTGITYEQYF
TGTGCCAGCAGCGAAGGGCCGACAGGAATCACCTACGAGCAGTACTTC
>TRBJ1-2|many|.|TRBV9
CASSGGQGKNGYTF
TGTGCCAGCAGCGGGGGCCAGGGTAAAAATGGCTACACCTTC
>TRBJ2-1|few|.|TRBV11-3
CASSSNLADSYNEQFF
TGTGCCAGCAGCTCAAATCTGGCAGACTCCTACAATGAGCAGTTCTTC
>TRBJ2-3|few|TRBD1|TRBV4-2
CASSQDHRGEYF
TGTGCCAGCAGCCAAGATCACAGGGGAGAGTATTTT
>TRBJ1-1|many|.|TRBV7-8
CASSPIYRSTEAFF
TGTGCCAGCAGCCCCATTTACCGAAGCACTGAAGCTTTCTTT
>TRBJ1-1|.|TRBD1|TRBV7-9
CASSLGQGLLAAFF
TGTGCCAGCAGCTTGGGACAGGGGCTCTTGGCAGCTTTCTTT
>TRBJ1-1|.|.|TRBV6-2/TRBV6-3
CASSLQQVLREAFF
TGTGCCAGCAGTTTGCAACAGGTGTTGAGGGAAGCTTTCTTT
>TRBJ1-1|few|.|TRBV7-9
CASSPRGGENTEAFF
TGTGCCAGCAGCCCCAGGGGAGGGGAGAACACTGAAGCTTTCTTT
>TRBJ1-2|.|.|TRBV10-3
CAMSAGTGYGYTF
TGTGCCATGAGTGCCGGGACCGGCTATGGCTACACCTTC
>TRBJ2-4|.|TRBD2|TRBV12-3/TRBV12-4
CASSLRWGPSGGPDIAKNIQYF
TGTGCCAGCAGTTTGAGGTGGGGACCTAGCGGGGGGCCCGATATAGCCAAAAACATTCAGTACTTC
>TRBJ2-7|few|TRBD1|TRBV5-1
CASSLLGQIEQYF
TGCGCCAGCAGCTTGTTGGGACAGATCGAGCAGTACTTC
>TRBJ2-5|few|TRBD1|TRBV7-2
CASGKNRGGETQYF
TGTGCCAGCGGAAAGAACAGGGGCGGAGAGACCCAGTACTTC
>TRBJ1-5|.|.|TRBV6-2/TRBV6-3
CASTWTDNQPQHF
TGTGCCAGCACCTGGACGGACAATCAGCCCCAGCATTTT
>TRBJ2-5|many|.|TRBV5-1
CASSLGQTSEETQYF
TGCGCCAGCAGCTTAGGTCAAACCTCTGAGGAGACCCAGTACTTC
>TRBJ2-5|few|.|TRBV4-2
CASSQDRQTETQYF
TGTGCCAGCAGCCAAGATAGGCAGACGGAGACCCAGTACTTC
>TRBJ1-2|few|TRBD1|TRBV7-9
CASSYVDRNYGYTF
TGTGCCAGCAGCTACGTGGACAGGAACTATGGCTACACCTTC
>TRBJ2-3|few|TRBD2|TRBV4-3
CASSQDPSGGTDTQYF
TGCGCCAGCAGCCAAGATCCGAGCGGGGGCACAGATACGCAGTATTTT
>TRBJ2-7|.|.|TRBV12-3/TRBV12-4
CASSSPLASPPYEQYF
TGTGCCAGCAGTTCGCCTCTAGCTTCTCCTCCCTACGAGCAGTACTTC
>TRBJ2-4|few|.|TRBV12-3/TRBV12-4
CASSRTGSKNIQYF
TGTGCCAGCAGCAGAACCGGGAGTAAAAACATTCAGTACTTC
>TRBJ1-5|.|TRBD1|TRBV5-1
CASSLDGTGAQPQHF
TGCGCCAGCAGCTTGGATGGGACAGGCGCTCAGCCCCAGCATTTT
>TRBJ1-5|.|.|TRBV5-6
CASSLNSVRGLSTEPQHF
TGTGCCAGCAGCTTGAATTCGGTGCGGGGACTATCGACGGAGCCCCAGCATTTT
>TRBJ2-1|many|.|TRBV7-9
CASSLIISGNEQFF
TGTGCCAGCAGCTTAATTATCTCGGGCAATGAGCAGTTCTTC
>TRBJ2-1|.|.|TRBV18
CASSRGASYNEQFF
TGTGCCAGCTCACGGGGGGCCTCCTACAATGAGCAGTTCTTC
>TRBJ2-5|few|.|TRBV7-2
CASSLWRDLETQYF
TGTGCCAGCAGCTTATGGCGAGATTTAGAGACCCAGTACTTC
>TRBJ2-1|.|TRBD2|TRBV7-6
CASSFRTSGAYNEQFF
TGTGCCAGCAGCTTCCGGACTAGCGGTGCCTACAATGAGCAGTTCTTC
>TRBJ2-2|once|.|TRBV6-2/TRBV6-3
CASTYGWAGELFF
TGTGCCAGCACCTACGGATGGGCCGGGGAGCTGTTTTTT
>TRBJ2-7|few|TRBD1|TRBV7-6
CASSLTDRGFNEQYF
TGTGCCAGCAGCTTGACGGACAGGGGTTTTAACGAGCAGTACTTC
>TRBJ1-4|few|.|TRBV27
CASQGMRANEKLFF
TGTGCTTCGCAGGGGATGAGAGCTAATGAAAAACTGTTTTTT
>TRBJ2-3|few|.|TRBV12-3/TRBV12-4
CASSTLGGADTQYF
TGTGCCAGCAGCACCTTAGGGGGGGCAGATACGCAGTATTTT
>TRBJ2-7|many|.|TRBV7-2
CASSLAWGPSYEQYF
TGTGCCAGCAGCTTAGCCTGGGGGCCCTCCTACGAGCAGTACTTC
>TRBJ1-3|.|.|TRBV7-9
CASSPRGPNSGNTIYF
TGTGCCAGCAGCCCGAGGGGACCGAATTCTGGAAACACCATATATTTT
>TRBJ1-2|.|TRBD1|TRBV20-1
CSASLTGAHGYTF
TGCAGTGCTAGCCTGACAGGGGCGCACGGCTACACCTTC
>TRBJ2-3|few|TRBD2|TRBV6-1
CASSIAGAFTDTQYF
TGTGCCAGCAGTATAGCGGGGGCCTTCACAGATACGCAGTATTTT
>TRBJ2-1|.|.|TRBV7-6
CASSLEGGYNEQFF
TGTGCCAGCAGCTTAGAGGGCGGTTACAATGAGCAGTTCTTC
>TRBJ1-1|.|.|TRBV7-2
CASSDHQVMNTEAFF
TGTGCCAGCAGCGACCATCAGGTAATGAACACTGAAGCTTTCTTT
>TRBJ1-2|few|.|TRBV29-1
CSVRSPAGDNYGYTF
TGCAGCGTCCGTTCCCCGGCAGGGGACAACTATGGCTACACCTTC
>TRBJ1-6|.|.|TRBV7-3
CASSATGGSYNSPLHF
TGTGCCAGCAGCGCCACCGGGGGGTCCTATAATTCACCCCTCCACTTT
>TRBJ1-2|.|.|TRBV4-1
CASSQEYSPGINYGYTF
TGCGCCAGCAGCCAAGAGTACAGTCCGGGGATTAACTATGGCTACACCTTC
>TRBJ2-5|few|TRBD1|TRBV7-2
CASSLFGTGGETQYF
TGTGCCAGCAGCCTTTTTGGGACAGGGGGAGAGACCCAGTACTTC
>TRBJ2-3|many|TRBD2|TRBV5-1
CASSSRGVSTDTQYF
TGCGCCAGCAGCTCCCGGGGGGTTAGCACAGATACGCAGTATTTT
>TRBJ2-3|.|.|TRBV7-6
CASSLAGEVDTQYF
TGTGCCAGCAGCTTGGCTGGGGAGGTAGATACGCAGTATTTT